Listed here are 6 T cell receptor beta chains from one sample, sequenced in a study of T-cell reconstitution after alpha-beta-depleted transplantation in children. It was with unique molecular identifiers that the TCRbeta library was prepared. Each CDR3 protein is one row after TCRdb ran MiXCR on the PCR reads. The sample records approximately 190,000 distinct CDR3 sequences, around 8.4% being singletons. The material sequenced was PBMCs, mostly from graft donor cells, taken 360 days after TCRalphabeta/CD19-depleted stem cell transplant. These receptors were taken from a male patient between 2 and 15 years old who had a stem cell transplant for acute myeloid leukemia, so the T cells may come from the graft donor.

J is TRBJ1-1 and V is TRBV29-1; D may be TRBD1 (5 bases). The germline CDR1 and CDR2 sequences are SQVTM and ANQGSEA. The CDR3 has 13 amino acids. Trimming stripped 8 bases from V and 4 bases from J, with 17 bases between. CDR3 residues: CSTVSGRGTEAFF. The CDR3 region has the DNA TGCAGCACGGTTTCCGGGAGGGGCACTGAAGCTTTCTTT.

This clonotype was counted ten times or more. This chain connects TRBV12-5 to TRBJ1-2; no clear D. V was pared by 2 bases and J by 4 bases, with 11 bases between. Germline CDR1 reads LGHNT; CDR2 reads FRNRAP. CDR3 length equals 14 residues. The CDR3 protein is CASGLSGTIYGYTF. In DNA, the CDR3 is TGTGCTAGTGGTTTGTCGGGCACGATCTATGGCTACACCTTC.

This clonotype was counted only a few times. The chain recombines TRBV7-2 with TRBJ2-5; possible D gene TRBD1, 5 bases. Germline CDR1 reads SGHTA; CDR2 reads FQGNSA. The CDR3 runs 15 residues. V was trimmed by 5 bases and J by 5 bases, leaving 18 bases between them. Written as DNA, the CDR3 is TGTGCCAGCAGCCCCAGTCCCCAGGGATATGAGACCCAGTACTTC. Protein sequence: CASSPSPQGYETQYF. Drawing the rest from reference TRBV7-2 and TRBJ2-5, the complete variable domain is GAGVSQSPSNKVTEKGKDVELRCDPISGHTALYWYRQSLGQGLEFLIYFQGNSAPDKSGLPSDRFSAERTGGSVSTLTIQRTQQEDSAVYLCASSPSPQGYETQYFGPGTRLLVL.

This clonotype was seen more than once but under ten times. The gene calls are TRBV12-3 or TRBV12-4 and TRBJ2-7; D may correspond to TRBD1 or TRBD2 (5 bases each). The CDR3 loop spans 14 amino acids. Trimming stripped 6 bases from V and 3 bases from J, with 15 bases between. Here the CDR3 DNA reads TGTGCCAGCAGCCCTGGGACGGTGGACTACGAGCAGTACTTC. This translates into CASSPGTVDYEQYF.

This sequence joins TRBV7-2 and TRBJ2-7, with TRBD1 identical over 8 bases. Germline CDR1 reads SGHTA; CDR2 reads FQGNSA. V shed 5 bases, J shed 5 bases, and the junction held 5 bases outside the gene matches. The CDR3 runs to 13 residues. CDR3 sequence: CASSPDREDEQYF. CDR3 DNA: TGTGCCAGCAGCCCGGACAGGGAAGACGAGCAGTACTTC. The complete variable domain, with remaining parts taken from reference TRBV7-2 and TRBJ2-7, reads GAGVSQSPSNKVTEKGKDVELRCDPISGHTALYWYRQSLGQGLEFLIYFQGNSAPDKSGLPSDRFSAERTGGSVSTLTIQRTQQEDSAVYLCASSPDREDEQYFGPGTRLTVT.

The V gene is TRBV7-3, the J gene TRBJ1-2; D is unclear. V lost 4 bases and J lost 7, with 13 bases in between. Germline V gives CDR1 SGHTA, CDR2 FQGTGA. The CDR3 is 13 amino acids. This CDR3 is CASSSGPQSGYTF. The CDR3 DNA sequence: TGTGCCAGCAGCTCTGGACCTCAGTCTGGCTACACCTTC.